The present TCR beta chain was sequenced within a study of response to subunit inactivated influenza vaccine. V dropped 7 bases and J dropped 4 bases, with 19 bases sitting between them. There are 15 residues in the CDR3. Per germline, CDR1 SGHTA and CDR2 FQGNSA. MiXCR, applied by TCRdb to the RT-PCR reads, yields one record per CDR3 protein. Seen here are 150,000 to 200,000 distinct CDR3 sequences, under 13% observed once, and the top ten hold around an eighth. General study points: That few new T cells are recruited by each seasonal influenza vaccination was the authors' suggestion.

A note on this clonotype: Its antigen is currently unknown.

The receptor comes from a man in his fifties or sixties who received an inactivated influenza vaccine. The chain recombines TRBV7-2 with TRBJ2-5, with TRBD1 as a possible D gene (5 bases). Sample: non-naive T cells sorted from PBMCs, taken roughly 45 days after vaccination. The DNA of the CDR3 is TGTGCCAGCACCCGACTCAGGGTTGTGGGAGAGACCCAGTACTTC. Amino acid sequence: CASTRLRVVGETQYF.